Each of the 16 T cell receptor beta chains below was sequenced from the same sample in a study of cytomegalovirus exposure and HLA in healthy donors. Using immunoSEQ multiplex PCR, the repertoire was profiled, and TCRdb retains in-frame clones only, with some absent. The table lists about 150,000 clones, around 93% of them singletons. The source material was PBMCs. The source of these receptors is a man between 18 and 35 years old in good health and CMV-seropositive.

The chain is built from TRBV6-6 and TRBJ1-5; D may be TRBD1 (6 bases). This CDR3 has 13 amino acids. Germline CDR1 and CDR2: MNHNY and SVGAGI (reference sequence). V lost 2 bases, J lost 7 bases, and 9 bases lay in between. The CDR3, as DNA: TGTGCCAGCAGTTACCCAGGGGTCCAGCCCCAGCATTTT. Amino acid sequence: CASSYPGVQPQHF.

The rearrangement links TRBV28 to TRBJ2-2; TRBD1 is a possible D gene (5 bases). The CDR3 is 14 residues long. V lost 4 bases, J lost 1 base, and 7 bases lay in between. The germline gives CDR1 MDHEN, CDR2 SYDVKM. This chain's CDR3 is CASSSGQNTGELFF. CDR3 nucleotides: TGTGCCAGCAGTTCCGGACAGAACACCGGGGAGCTGTTTTTT.

The chain employs TRBV28 and TRBJ1-5, with a tentative D call TRBD1 (5 bases). Trimming took off 7 bases at V and 7 bases at J, with 17 bases between the two ends. This CDR3 has 14 residues. CDR1 and CDR2 from the germline V gene are MDHEN and SYDVKM. The CDR3 spells CASNPGRAPQPQHF. CDR3 bases: TGTGCCAGCAACCCCGGCAGGGCCCCCCAGCCCCAGCATTTT. The full variable domain, its missing parts supplied by reference TRBV28 and TRBJ1-5, is DVKVTQSSRYLVKRTGEKVFLECVQDMDHENMFWYRQDPGLGLRLIYFSYDVKMKEKGDIPEGYSVSREKKERFSLILESASTNQTSMYLCASNPGRAPQPQHFGDGTRLSIL.

The rearrangement links TRBV27 to TRBJ2-7; perhaps TRBD1 as D (5 bases). The CDR3 sequence is 14 residues long. Germline values: CDR1 MNHEY, CDR2 SMNVEV (reference sequence). Trimming took 7 bases from V and 4 from J, leaving 17 bases between them. The CDR3 protein is CASTNQGPSYEQYF. DNA for the CDR3: TGTGCCAGCACCAACCAGGGTCCAAGTTACGAGCAGTACTTC.

This chain links TRBV2 with TRBJ2-7; 9 nucleotides align to TRBD2. This CDR3 contains 14 residues. V was clipped by 7 bases and J by 1 base; unmatched bases: 5. The germline V gene encodes CDR1 SNHLY and CDR2 FYNNEI. The CDR3 nucleotides are TGTGCCAGCAAAGGGACTAGCACTTCCTACGAGCAGTACTTC. Translation: CASKGTSTSYEQYF.

The chain employs TRBV5-4 and TRBJ1-1; D gene ambiguous. Trimming removed 0 bases from V and 2 bases from J, with 5 bases in between. Germline V CDR1 and CDR2: SGHNT, YYREEE (reference sequence). The CDR3 runs 13 residues. CDR3 protein: CASSLDSNTEAFF. DNA of the CDR3: TGTGCCAGCAGCTTGGACTCTAACACTGAAGCTTTCTTT.

The V call is TRBV7-2, the J call TRBJ2-2, with D perhaps matching TRBD2 (6 bases). Per the germline V gene, CDR1 is SGHTA and CDR2 is FQGNSA. The CDR3 consists of 14 residues. Trimming took off 2 bases at V and 5 bases at J, with 9 bases between the two ends. CDR3 residues: CASSLRAGTGELFF. In nucleotides, the CDR3 is TGTGCCAGCAGCTTACGGGCGGGGACCGGGGAGCTGTTTTTT.

The CDR3 spells CASSQGRAGTYGYTF. In DNA form, the CDR3 reads TGCGCCAGCAGCCAAGGTCGAGCAGGCACCTATGGCTACACCTTC. J is TRBJ1-2 and V is TRBV4-1; D ambiguous. Germline loops: CDR1 MGHRA, CDR2 YSYEKL. The CDR3 is made up of 15 amino acids. Trimming pared 1 base from V and 4 bases from J, leaving 13 bases between.

The J gene is TRBJ1-2, the V gene TRBV5-4; 7 nucleotides match TRBD1. CDR1 and CDR2 (germline): SGHNT, YYREEE (reference sequence). This CDR3 has 14 amino acids. V dropped 4 bases and J dropped 2; count of bases not matched to a gene: 5. The CDR3 is CASSVGQLNYGYTF. In DNA form, the CDR3 reads TGTGCCAGCAGCGTGGGACAGCTCAACTATGGCTACACCTTC.

V gene TRBV9 combines with J gene TRBJ1-1; no clear D gene. The CDR3 length is 16 residues. Trimming cost V 4 bases and J 2 bases, with 18 bases left between them. The germline CDR1 and CDR2 sequences are SGDLS and YYNGEE. The CDR3 DNA reads as TGTGCCAGCAGCCCCCGCCGTGTGACGGGTAACACTGAAGCTTTCTTT. It specifies CASSPRRVTGNTEAFF.

The chain joins TRBV2 to TRBJ1-4; unclear D gene. V lost 8 bases to trimming and J lost 7 bases, with 5 bases between them. The CDR3 has 10 amino acids. CDR1 and CDR2 (germline): SNHLY, FYNNEI. CDR3 amino acids: CASGSEKLFF. The CDR3 nucleotides read TGTGCCAGCGGTAGTGAAAAACTGTTTTTT.

This clone has only one observation. The chain employs TRBV7-2 and TRBJ1-5, with TRBD1 matching over 7 bases. Germline V gene sequence: CDR1 SGHTA, CDR2 FQGNSA. This CDR3 region has 17 residues. V lost 5 bases to trimming and J lost 5 bases; unmatched junction nucleotides: 15. The CDR3 protein is CASSPFGFTGVHQPQHF. The CDR3 region has the DNA TGTGCCAGCAGCCCCTTCGGTTTCACAGGGGTCCATCAGCCCCAGCATTTT.

J is TRBJ2-3 and V is TRBV28; 9 bases are a match to TRBD1. The CDR3 loop spans 16 amino acids. Losses at the gene ends were 6 bases for V and 5 bases for J; bases not matched to a gene: 12. The germline V gene has CDR1 MDHEN and CDR2 SYDVKM. The CDR3 loop is CASSLIQGALVDTQYF. In DNA, the CDR3 is TGTGCCAGCAGCCTCATACAGGGGGCGTTGGTAGATACGCAGTATTTT.

The V gene is TRBV18, the J gene TRBJ2-3; 8 bases match TRBD2. In germline, CDR1 is KGHSH, CDR2 LQKENI. The CDR3 is made up of 16 amino acids. The ends lost 2 bases at V and 3 bases at J; junction bases unmatched: 7. CDR3 protein: CASSPGSGSITDTQYF. In nucleotides, the CDR3 is TGTGCCAGCTCACCAGGGAGCGGGAGTATTACAGATACGCAGTATTTT.

The genes are TRBV5-1 and TRBJ2-7; the D gene is possibly TRBD1 (6 bases). Germline V CDR1 and CDR2: SGHRS, YFSETQ. This CDR3 comprises 14 residues. Trimming took off 4 bases at V and 2 bases at J, with 13 bases between the two ends. The CDR3 DNA follows: TGCGCCAGCAGCGATGAACAGGGCGCCTACGAGCAGTACTTC. Residues: CASSDEQGAYEQYF.

The chain's CDR3 is CAWSGLAGDGNEQFF. Here the CDR3 DNA reads TGTGCCTGGAGCGGGCTAGCGGGAGACGGCAATGAGCAGTTCTTC. The chain recombines TRBV30 with TRBJ2-1, with TRBD2 matching 10 bases. The CDR3 covers 15 residues. CDR1 and CDR2 from the germline V gene are GTSNPN and SVGIG (reference sequence). V dropped 3 bases and J dropped 6; count of bases not matched to a gene: 8. The variable domain in full, completed from reference TRBV30 and TRBJ2-1, reads SQTIHQWPATLVQPVGSPLSLECTVEGTSNPNLYWYRQAAGRGLQLLFYSVGIGQISSEVPQNLSASRPQDRQFILSSKKLLLSDSGFYLCAWSGLAGDGNEQFFGPGTRLTVL.